A selection of T cell receptor beta chains follows, all from one sample in a study of identical twins. One entry per CDR3 protein results from TCRdb running MiXCR on the 5' RACE reads. Of approximately 280,000 distinct CDR3 sequences in the sample, less than 9% were seen once. In addition, the sample was reused for a study of yellow fever vaccine responses in identical twins.

Sequenced sample: memory (CD45RO+) T cells sorted from blood. All receptors come from a woman aged 18-30 years in good health. Both conserved end residues are part of each CDR3. A D gene is named only where the DNA matches it firmly. A row's size may be missing; if present it is once, few, many or a size class.

d_gene	v_gene	j_gene	abundance	CDR3nt	CDR3aa
.	TRBV10-3	TRBJ2-1	many	TGTGCCGTCGGGACTCAAATCGGCAATGAGCAGTTCTTC	CAVGTQIGNEQFF
.	TRBV11-2	TRBJ1-2	.	TGTGCCAGCAGCTTGTTATCCGCCGATGGCTACACCTTC	CASSLLSADGYTF
.	TRBV12-3/TRBV12-4	TRBJ1-4	many	TGTGCCAGCAGCACGGATAATGAAAAACTGTTTTTT	CASSTDNEKLFF
.	TRBV29-1	TRBJ2-2	many	TGCAGCGTTGCCCGCGCGGGGGAGCTGTTTTTT	CSVARAGELFF
TRBD2	TRBV3-1	TRBJ2-2	many	TGTGCCAGCAGCCAATCCCGACTAGCGGAAAACACCGGGGAGCTGTTTTTT	CASSQSRLAENTGELFF
TRBD2	TRBV11-2	TRBJ2-1	many	TGTGCCAGCAGCTTATCCCCCCTAACCGGGACTAGCGGGTACAATGAGCAGTTCTTC	CASSLSPLTGTSGYNEQFF
.	TRBV6-5	TRBJ2-5	few	TGTGCCAGCAGTTCCTGGGACGTACAAGAAGAGACCCAGTACTTC	CASSSWDVQEETQYF
TRBD2	TRBV5-4	TRBJ2-3	.	TGTGCCAGCAGCTTCCCTAGCGGGGGGGGATTTTTTAGGGCAGATACGCAGTATTTT	CASSFPSGGGFFRADTQYF
.	TRBV6-1	TRBJ1-6	few	TGTGCCAGCACTCGGAGCTCCTATAATTCACCCCTCCACTTT	CASTRSSYNSPLHF
TRBD1	TRBV18	TRBJ2-7	.	TGTGCCAGCTCACCCCAGGGACAGGGGTACGAGCAGTACTTC	CASSPQGQGYEQYF
.	TRBV20-1	TRBJ2-1	.	TGCCGGACAAGGGCTAGTTCGGGCAGTGAGCAGTTCTTC	CRTRASSGSEQFF
.	TRBV20-1	TRBJ2-1	few	TGCAGTGCTAGCGGACTAAGCTCCTACAATGAGCAGTTCTTC	CSASGLSSYNEQFF
.	TRBV12-3/TRBV12-4	TRBJ2-3	many	TGTGCCAGCAGTCAGGCCACAGATACGCAGTATTTT	CASSQATDTQYF
.	TRBV2	TRBJ1-1	.	TGTGCCAGCCTGGGGGAGTCGGTGAACACTGAAGCTTTCTTT	CASLGESVNTEAFF
TRBD2	TRBV10-3	TRBJ2-7	few	TGTGCTTGCGGGAGGGGGGCCTCCCACGAGCAGTACTTC	CACGRGASHEQYF
.	TRBV9	TRBJ1-6	.	TGTGCCAGCAGCGTATCCTCGGGGGCCATAGATTCACCCCTCCACTTT	CASSVSSGAIDSPLHF
.	TRBV21-1	TRBJ2-2	many	TGTGCCAGCAGCAATTTATGGAAAGGTCCCGGGGAGCTGTTTTTT	CASSNLWKGPGELFF
.	TRBV3-1	TRBJ2-5	.	TGTGCCAGCAGCCAAGTATTTGAGACCCAGTACTTC	CASSQVFETQYF
.	TRBV27	TRBJ2-7	many	TGTGCCAGCAGTTTATCGGCGTTCCACGAGCAGTACTTC	CASSLSAFHEQYF
TRBD2	TRBV25-1	TRBJ2-7	many	TGTGCCAGCAGCCCCAGTCTAGCGGGAGTTCTGGCCTACGAGCAGTACTTC	CASSPSLAGVLAYEQYF
.	TRBV5-1	TRBJ1-5	many	TGCGCCAGCAGCCGGGACCACAATCAGCCCCAGCATTTT	CASSRDHNQPQHF
.	TRBV6-5	TRBJ2-1	few	TGTGCCAGCAGTTACTCCCCAGGGCAGCTTGAGCAGTTCTTC	CASSYSPGQLEQFF
TRBD2	TRBV2	TRBJ2-1	few	TGTGCCAGCAGCGGACTAGCGGGAGGTGAGCAGTTCTTC	CASSGLAGGEQFF
TRBD2	TRBV6-5	TRBJ2-7	few	TGTGCCAGCAGTTACGCTAGCGGGAGGTACGAGCAGTACTTC	CASSYASGRYEQYF
.	TRBV5-1	TRBJ2-2	many	TGCGCCAGCAGCCCAGAAAAGGGAAACACCGGGGAGCTGTTTTTT	CASSPEKGNTGELFF
.	TRBV27	TRBJ2-7	few	TGTGCCAGCAGTTCCCTCAGGTTTTACGAGCAGTACTTC	CASSSLRFYEQYF
.	TRBV14	TRBJ1-2	many	TGTGCCAGCAGCCAATTGATGGGGGGCTATGGCTACACCTTC	CASSQLMGGYGYTF
.	TRBV21-1	TRBJ1-1	.	TGTGCCAGCAGTGGCCCAGGGGAGAGGAACACTGAAGCTTTCTTT	CASSGPGERNTEAFF
.	TRBV20-1	TRBJ1-2	many	TGCAGTGCGCAACCTGGGAGCTATGGCTACACCTTC	CSAQPGSYGYTF
.	TRBV3-1	TRBJ2-1	many	TGTGCCAGCAGCCAAACTCTAGCGTCCAATGAGCAGTTCTTC	CASSQTLASNEQFF
.	TRBV6-1	TRBJ1-6	few	TGTGCCAGCAGTCTTCAGCCGAGCGGTTCACCCCTCCACTTT	CASSLQPSGSPLHF
.	TRBV6-1	TRBJ1-2	few	TGTGCCAGCACCTCCCGGAGGGGACACTTCAGGGATGGCTACACCTTC	CASTSRRGHFRDGYTF
.	TRBV5-1	TRBJ1-3	few	TGCGCCAGCAGCTCCACAGGCATCTCTGGAAACACCATATATTTT	CASSSTGISGNTIYF
.	TRBV18	TRBJ2-3	few	TGTGCCAGCTCAGAAACCCCAGATACGCAGTATTTT	CASSETPDTQYF
.	TRBV29-1	TRBJ2-2	.	TGCAGCGGGACCATGAACACCGGGGAGCTGTTTTTT	CSGTMNTGELFF
.	TRBV6-1	TRBJ2-7	few	TGTGCCAGCTTCGGACAGACTGGCTCCTACGAGCAGTACTTC	CASFGQTGSYEQYF
.	TRBV7-9	TRBJ2-7	few	TGTGCCAGCAGCTTAGCGAGATTGGTGGACAAAAACTACGAGCAGTACTTC	CASSLARLVDKNYEQYF
TRBD1	TRBV3-1	TRBJ2-5	.	TGTGCCAGCAGGGTGACAGGGTCCCAAGAGACCCAGTACTTC	CASRVTGSQETQYF
TRBD2	TRBV5-6	TRBJ2-2	many	TGTGCCAGCAGCCATTTGACTAGCGAGTTCGCGAACACCGGGGAGCTGTTTTTT	CASSHLTSEFANTGELFF
TRBD2	TRBV11-2	TRBJ2-7	.	TGTGCCAGCAGCTTAATCGCTTGGACGGACCATAGCGGGGGGATCTACGAGCAGTACTTC	CASSLIAWTDHSGGIYEQYF
.	TRBV10-3	TRBJ2-5	.	TGTGCCATCAGTGAAAGAGGGGGGGAGACCCAGTACTTC	CAISERGGETQYF
.	TRBV7-9	TRBJ1-1	few	TGTGCCAGCAGCTTAGTTGAGGGGAACACTGAAGCTTTCTTT	CASSLVEGNTEAFF
.	TRBV11-3	TRBJ2-1	.	TGTGCCAGCATTGAGGGGCAGGGGGGCTCGAGGGAGCAGTTCTTC	CASIEGQGGSREQFF
TRBD1	TRBV19	TRBJ1-2	.	TGTGCCAGCCGCCGACCAGACAGGGATGGCTACACCTTC	CASRRPDRDGYTF
.	TRBV4-1	TRBJ2-7	many	TGCGCCAGCAGCCAAGACAGGGAAGATTACGAGCAGTACTTC	CASSQDREDYEQYF
.	TRBV20-1	TRBJ1-3	few	TGCAGTTCCCTCTGGACTAACGGAAACACCATATATTTT	CSSLWTNGNTIYF
TRBD2	TRBV27	TRBJ2-3	few	TGTGCCAGCCGGCGACCCTCCGGACTAGCGGGAGGAGATACGCAGTATTTT	CASRRPSGLAGGDTQYF
TRBD2	TRBV20-1	TRBJ2-1	.	TGCAGTGCTCCCCGGGCGGGGGGACACAATGAGCAGTTCTTC	CSAPRAGGHNEQFF
TRBD1	TRBV18	TRBJ1-4	.	TGTGCCAGCTCACCGCCGGGACAGGCCAATGAAAAACTGTTTTTT	CASSPPGQANEKLFF
TRBD1	TRBV5-1	TRBJ1-4	.	TGCGCCAGCAGCGAGGGACAGCCTAATGAAAAACTGTTTTTT	CASSEGQPNEKLFF
TRBD2	TRBV11-2	TRBJ2-3	few	TGTGCCAGCAGCTTAAAAAGCGGGAGGAGCACAGATACGCAGTATTTT	CASSLKSGRSTDTQYF
TRBD2	TRBV7-8	TRBJ2-1	many	TGTGCCAGCAGCTCCACCCCGGGGGGACCCTACAATGAGCAGTTCTTC	CASSSTPGGPYNEQFF
.	TRBV20-1	TRBJ1-2	.	TGCAGTGCTAGAGTACAAGAAGGCTATGGCTACACCTTC	CSARVQEGYGYTF
TRBD2	TRBV6-4	TRBJ2-2	.	TGTGCCAGCAGTTCCGGGACTAGCACCACCGGGGAGCTGTTTTTT	CASSSGTSTTGELFF
TRBD1	TRBV10-2	TRBJ2-2	.	TGCGCCGGCCAAGGACAGGGGGACACCGGGGAGCTGTTTTTT	CAGQGQGDTGELFF
.	TRBV2	TRBJ1-5	few	TGTGCCAGCAGCCAGCAGGAGTCTCTGCCCCAGCATTTT	CASSQQESLPQHF
.	TRBV15	TRBJ2-6	.	TGTGCCACCAGTCCTGGGAACTCTGGGGCCAACGTCCTGACTTTC	CATSPGNSGANVLTF